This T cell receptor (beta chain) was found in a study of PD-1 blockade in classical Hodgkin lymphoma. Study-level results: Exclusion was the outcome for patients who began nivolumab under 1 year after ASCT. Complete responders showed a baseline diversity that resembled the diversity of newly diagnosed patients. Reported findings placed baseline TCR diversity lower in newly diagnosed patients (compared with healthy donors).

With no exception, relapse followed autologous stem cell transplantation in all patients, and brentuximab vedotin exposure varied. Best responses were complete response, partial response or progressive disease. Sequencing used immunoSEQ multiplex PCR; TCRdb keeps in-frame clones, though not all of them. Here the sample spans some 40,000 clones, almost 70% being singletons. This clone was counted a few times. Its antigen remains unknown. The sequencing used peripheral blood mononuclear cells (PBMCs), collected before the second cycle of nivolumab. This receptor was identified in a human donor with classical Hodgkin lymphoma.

CDR3 loop: CASREPTDTQYF. The CDR3 DNA reads TGTGCCAGCCGGGAACCCACAGATACGCAGTATTTT. V usage is TRBV6-5 and J usage is TRBJ2-3; D may be TRBD2 (5 bases). CDR3 size: 12 residues. Trimming pared 8 bases from V and 2 bases from J, leaving 8 bases between. The germline CDR1 and CDR2 sequences are MNHEY and SVGAGI.